This T cell receptor (beta chain) was obtained from a study of blood T cells in healthy people across ages. Study findings and constraints: Fewer expanded clones and more diversity marked long-lived versus aged donors.

Sample-barcoded 5' priming and a J-beta primer mix drove a second PCR of roughly 6 to 12 cycles. Every single cDNA molecule received a tag from a template-switch adaptor with 12 random nucleotides. TCRdb itself ran the 5' RACE reads through MiXCR, one entry per CDR3 protein. The sample contains over a million distinct CDR3 sequences, 40% to 45% of which appear only once. The germline V and J ends were trimmed by 1 base and 0 bases, with 7 bases remaining between them. In germline, CDR1 is SNHLY, CDR2 FYNNEI. CDR3 length: 15 amino acids. Only a few counts were recorded for this clonotype. Antigen unknown.

The chain joins TRBV2 to TRBJ2-1; D uncertain. Material: blood. The source is a woman in her sixties or seventies in good health. The CDR3 loop is CASSEEGFSYNEQFF. CDR3 nucleotides: TGTGCCAGCAGTGAAGAGGGCTTCTCCTACAATGAGCAGTTCTTC.